This record looks at one T cell receptor beta chain sequence and its context. The sample originates from a study of blood T cell repertoires in COVID-19. Study summary: Sources were T cells, B-cell-depleted T cells, or PBMCs; the material itself was cDNA or gDNA.

Germline lookup yields CDR1 GTSNPN and CDR2 SVGIG (reference sequence). The CDR3 consists of 11 residues. V lost 5 bases and J 8 bases, leaving 9 bases between the germline ends. Sequencing was performed with immunoSEQ multiplex PCR; in TCRdb, only in-frame clones are kept and a portion is missing. The sample lists some 100,000 clones; over 80% were seen once. The receptor was isolated from a man aged 45-65 years with active COVID-19. Sequencing was carried out using peripheral blood. J is TRBJ2-2 and V is TRBV30, with no clear D. The CDR3 region has the DNA TGTGCCTGGGGGCCCCAGGGGGAGCTGTTTTTT. Translating it yields CAWGPQGELFF.